This is a list of T cell receptor beta chains from one sample in a study of cytomegalovirus exposure and HLA in healthy donors. The protocol was immunoSEQ multiplex PCR, while the TCRdb copy is restricted to in-frame clones and leaves out a portion. This sample has some 130,000 clones, with 65% to 90% found just once. Sequenced input: PBMCs. Source of these receptors: a girl aged 2-9 years in good health and CMV-seronegative. Both conserved end residues are part of each CDR3. A D gene is named only where the DNA matches it firmly. Clone size is not always given. Where it is, it says once, few, many or a class for expanded clones.

clone_size,d_call,j_call,v_call,cdr3_nt,cdr3_aa
-,TRBD1,TRBJ2-7,TRBV13,TGTGCCAGCAGCTTTAGCGGGACAGGGGTGTACGAGCAGTACTTC,CASSFSGTGVYEQYF
-,-,TRBJ2-3,TRBV4-1,TGCGCCAGCAGCCAAGATTTAGCCGGCGGGACAGATACGCAGTATTTT,CASSQDLAGGTDTQYF
-,TRBD1,TRBJ1-1,TRBV30,TGTGCCTGGAGTGGAGTCAAGCAGGGGGATTACACTGAAGCTTTCTTT,CAWSGVKQGDYTEAFF
-,TRBD1,TRBJ1-5,TRBV2,TGTGCCAGCGGAACAGGGGGCGGAAGAAGCAATCAGCCCCAGCATTTT,CASGTGGGRSNQPQHF
-,-,TRBJ1-4,TRBV5-1,TGCGCCAGCAGCTTAAGGACTTCAGCAACTAATGAAAAACTGTTTTTT,CASSLRTSATNEKLFF
-,-,TRBJ2-7,TRBV20-1,TGCAGTGCTACCCCGGGTCCTGAGCAGTACTTC,CSATPGPEQYF
few,TRBD2,TRBJ2-7,TRBV19,TGTGCCAGTACGGCTAGCGGATCCTACGAGCAGTACTTC,CASTASGSYEQYF
-,-,TRBJ1-4,TRBV28,TGTGCCAGCAGCTTTACAGGGTATAATGAAAAACTGTTTTTT,CASSFTGYNEKLFF
-,-,TRBJ2-2,TRBV7-2,TGTGCCAGCAGCTTAGTGGGAGCCGGGGAGCTGTTTTTT,CASSLVGAGELFF
-,-,TRBJ2-1,TRBV27,TGTGCCAGCAGGTTAGACAGCCGCTCCTACAATGAGCAGTTCTTC,CASRLDSRSYNEQFF
-,TRBD1,TRBJ2-7,TRBV7-9,TGTGCCAGCAGCATCCCAGGGACAGGGAGTTCCTGGGAGCAGTACTTC,CASSIPGTGSSWEQYF
-,-,TRBJ1-4,TRBV15,TGTGCCACCAGTGGGGAGATTCGGGGTGATGAAAAACTGTTTTTT,CATSGEIRGDEKLFF
few,TRBD2,TRBJ2-7,TRBV28,TGTGCCAGCAGTTTAGTACTCGTGCTATTATCCCGGGGGGTGGCCGAGCAGTACTTC,CASSLVLVLLSRGVAEQYF
-,-,TRBJ1-3,TRBV30,TGTGCCTGGAGTCCAAAAGACAGCTGGGGTGGAAACACCATATATTTT,CAWSPKDSWGGNTIYF
-,-,TRBJ2-1,TRBV25-1,TGTGCCAGCAGTCCACACGGCGGGGAGACCCACCAGTACAATGAGCAGTTCTTC,CASSPHGGETHQYNEQFF
-,-,TRBJ2-2,TRBV18,TGTGCCAGCTCACCGCGAGGGTGGCAGAACACCGGGGAGCTGTTTTTT,CASSPRGWQNTGELFF
once,TRBD2,TRBJ2-3,TRBV4-1,TGCGCCAGCAGCCAAATAGCGGGGGGGCCAGATACGCAGTATTTT,CASSQIAGGPDTQYF
-,-,TRBJ2-7,TRBV30,TGTGCCTGGAGTCTCTGGGGACTCACCTACGAGCAGTACTTC,CAWSLWGLTYEQYF
-,TRBD2,TRBJ2-2,TRBV13,TGTGCCAGCTCGCCCCTCGGGCGGCGGGGGACCTCCACCGGGGAGCTGTTTTTT,CASSPLGRRGTSTGELFF
-,-,TRBJ1-2,TRBV15,TGTGCCACTCGGGGTCGGGAGGGCTACACCTTC,CATRGREGYTF
-,-,TRBJ1-5,TRBV19,TGTGCCAGTAGTTTAACAGGGCTTGATCAGCCCCAGCATTTT,CASSLTGLDQPQHF
-,TRBD1,TRBJ2-4,TRBV5-4,TGTGCCAGCAGCTTGGACAGGGGGGAAAACATTCAGTACTTC,CASSLDRGENIQYF
once,-,TRBJ1-1,TRBV2,TGTGCCAGCAGTGGTTTCCCAGGGAACACTGAAGCTTTCTTT,CASSGFPGNTEAFF
-,TRBD1,TRBJ2-7,TRBV18,TGTGCCAGCTCACCACAGGGGGCCACCTACGAGCAGTACTTC,CASSPQGATYEQYF
once,-,TRBJ2-7,TRBV27,TGTGCCAGCAGTTTATCAGGCAGGGCGGACGAGCAGTACTTC,CASSLSGRADEQYF
-,TRBD1,TRBJ2-7,TRBV9,TGTGCCAGCAGCGTTGACAGGGATGTGTCCGAGCAGTACTTC,CASSVDRDVSEQYF
-,-,TRBJ1-2,TRBV19,TGTGCCAGTAGTATCCGGGACACAAGATCCTATGGCTACACCTTC,CASSIRDTRSYGYTF
few,TRBD1,TRBJ2-2,TRBV6-5,TGTGCCAGCAGTTACGGGACAGGGGAAACCGGGGAGCTGTTTTTT,CASSYGTGETGELFF
-,TRBD1,TRBJ1-2,TRBV5-4,TGTGCCAGCAGCTTGGACAGGGGGCCTTCAAACTATGGCTACACCTTC,CASSLDRGPSNYGYTF
-,-,TRBJ2-2,TRBV27,TGTGCCAGCACCTATGACAGGTCGAACACCGGGGAGCTGTTTTTT,CASTYDRSNTGELFF
few,-,TRBJ2-7,TRBV4-3,TGCGCCAGCAGCCAAGATAAGGGGTTATTCGAGCAGTACTTC,CASSQDKGLFEQYF
-,TRBD2,TRBJ2-7,TRBV23-1,TGCGCCAGCAGTCAATGTGCGGGAGGCCGGACGGTCTACGAGCAGTACTTC,CASSQCAGGRTVYEQYF
few,TRBD2,TRBJ2-2,TRBV4-3,TGCGCCAGCAGCCAAGTCCTAATGACTAGCGGGGGGAATTGGGCCGGGGAGCTGTTTTTT,CASSQVLMTSGGNWAGELFF
-,-,TRBJ2-2,TRBV29-1,TGCAGCGTTGTAGTAAACACCGGGGAGCTGTTTTTT,CSVVVNTGELFF
few,TRBD1,TRBJ1-5,TRBV28,TGTGCCAGCTCAAACCAGGGGGCAAGCAATCAGCCCCAGCATTTT,CASSNQGASNQPQHF
-,TRBD1,TRBJ2-1,TRBV12-5,TGTGCTAGTGTGCCCGCCGGGACAGAATACAATGAGCAGTTCTTC,CASVPAGTEYNEQFF
-,-,TRBJ2-2,TRBV6-4,TGTGCCAGCAGTGACGACCGGGACACCGGGGAGCTGTTTTTT,CASSDDRDTGELFF
-,-,TRBJ2-1,TRBV30,TGTGCCTGGAGAGACGACAGAAGCTCCTACAATGAGCAGTTCTTC,CAWRDDRSSYNEQFF
-,TRBD2,TRBJ2-5,TRBV30,TGTGCCTGGGATCCCCTTTGGGGAAGGCGGGGGGGCCGAGAGACCCAGTACTTC,CAWDPLWGRRGGRETQYF
-,-,TRBJ2-3,TRBV7-6,TGTGCCAGCAGTTTTACAGTGGCTACGCAGTATTTT,CASSFTVATQYF
-,TRBD1,TRBJ2-7,TRBV27,TGTGCCAGCAGTGCGACAGGGCCGCCCTACGAGCAGTACTTC,CASSATGPPYEQYF
-,-,TRBJ2-1,TRBV7-6,TGTGCCAGCAGTCTCAGAAGCGGTAACAATGAGCAGTTCTTC,CASSLRSGNNEQFF
-,TRBD1,TRBJ2-5,TRBV7-9,TGTGCCAGCAGCCCGGACAGGGGCGAGACCCAGTACTTC,CASSPDRGETQYF
-,TRBD1,TRBJ2-7,TRBV19,TGTGCCAGTAGTAGGCCGGGACAGGGGGCATCCTACGAGCAGTACTTC,CASSRPGQGASYEQYF
-,TRBD2,TRBJ2-3,TRBV13,TGTGCCAGCAGCTTAGGCGGGGTAGCGGGGGGCACAGATACGCAGTATTTT,CASSLGGVAGGTDTQYF
-,-,TRBJ2-3,TRBV20-1,TGCAGTGCTAGTAATCCAGATACGCAGTATTTT,CSASNPDTQYF